This TCR beta chain was recovered during a study of graft-versus-host responses after intestinal transplantation. About the research overall: Transplant types were multivisceral, liver-intestinal, or isolated intestinal.

TCRdb keeps only in-frame clones here, not all; method: immunoSEQ multiplex PCR. The sample carries roughly 81,000 clones, approximately 82% recorded once. Worth noting for this clone: Its matching antigen is unknown.

Study-wide results and limits: Researchers found peak circulating GvH clone levels linked to early post-transplant HvG declines. The marrow of recipients harbored GvH clones, and ileum or blood showed some of them first. Allografts from individuals with graft-donor T cell macrochimerism displayed high graft-versus-host to host-versus-graft clonal ratios.

There are 15 residues in the CDR3. Per the germline V gene, CDR1 is SGDLS and CDR2 is YYNGEE. The trim removed 0 bases at V and 6 bases at J, leaving 0 bases unmatched. The source was unstimulated CD4+ T cells sorted from spleen or lymph node cells, collected before intestinal transplant. The chain couples TRBV9 to TRBJ2-2; TRBD2 aligns across 12 bases. The clonotype was recovered from a human donor who received an intestinal transplant. CDR3 in DNA: TGTGCCAGCAGCGTAGGGACTAGCGGGGCCGGGGAGCTGTTTTTT. Translated: CASSVGTSGAGELFF.